This TCR beta chain derives from a study of T cells after posttransplantation cyclophosphamide. General study points: Tissue-infiltrating T cells from skin or gut overlapped little with blood T cells. Donor-recipient repertoire similarity was low at 1-2 months, rising over year one.

Assay: immunoSEQ multiplex PCR; the TCRdb copy retains only in-frame clones and omits some. The sample contains thousands of clones, none occurring once; over 50% lies in the top ten. A marrow graft followed busulfan-fludarabine conditioning, with cyclophosphamide on days +3 and +4. The sample holds many counts of this clone. Its target is not known. Germline V gene lookup returns CDR1 SGHTA and CDR2 FQGNSA. CDR3 size: 14 residues. Trimming removed 5 bases from V and 6 bases from J, with 14 bases in between. This sequence originates from a male patient aged 50 or older who received an allogeneic stem cell transplant from an unrelated donor, was CMV-positive, and had acute GVHD only. T cells may partly derive from the graft donor. This material consisted of PBMCs, taken after allogeneic stem cell transplant with posttransplant cyclophosphamide. The chain carries TRBV7-2 and TRBJ2-1; the D gene is possibly TRBD2 (6 bases). CDR3 in amino acids: CASSGRGLFNEQFF. As DNA, the CDR3 is TGTGCCAGCAGCGGAAGAGGACTATTCAATGAGCAGTTCTTC.